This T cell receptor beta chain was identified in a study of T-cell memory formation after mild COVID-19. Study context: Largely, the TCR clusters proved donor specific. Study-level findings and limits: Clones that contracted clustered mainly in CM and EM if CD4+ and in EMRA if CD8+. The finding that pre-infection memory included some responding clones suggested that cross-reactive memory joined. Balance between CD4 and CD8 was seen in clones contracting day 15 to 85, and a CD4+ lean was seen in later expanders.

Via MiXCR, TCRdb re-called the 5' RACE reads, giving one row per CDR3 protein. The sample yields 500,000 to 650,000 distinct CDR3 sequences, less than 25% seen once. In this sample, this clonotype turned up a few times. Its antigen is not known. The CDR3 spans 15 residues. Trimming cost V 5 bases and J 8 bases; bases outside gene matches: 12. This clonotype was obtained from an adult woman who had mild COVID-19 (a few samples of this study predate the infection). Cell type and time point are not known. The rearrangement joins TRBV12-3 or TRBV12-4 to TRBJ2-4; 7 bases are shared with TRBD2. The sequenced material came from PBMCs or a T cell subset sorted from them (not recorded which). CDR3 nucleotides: TGTGCCAGCAGTCCCGGAGCGGGATGGGAACACATTCAGTACTTC. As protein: CASSPGAGWEHIQYF.